Listed here are 16 T cell receptor beta chains from one sample, sequenced in a study of blood T cell repertoires in COVID-19. Assay used: immunoSEQ multiplex PCR; TCRdb lists only in-frame clones, some missing. Found here are 210,000 or so clones, 65% to 90% of them singletons; the top ten hold 5.1%. The specimen sequenced was peripheral blood. These receptors came from a man aged 45-60 years with COVID-19, enrolled during active disease.

This chain joins TRBV30 and TRBJ2-2, with TRBD2 matching over 9 bases. V lost 3 bases to trimming and J lost 3 bases; unmatched junction nucleotides: 8. Germline V gene sequence: CDR1 GTSNPN, CDR2 SVGIG (reference sequence). The CDR3 is made up of 16 amino acids. CDR3 sequence: CAWRGAAGGYTGELFF. CDR3 DNA sequence: TGTGCCTGGAGAGGGGCAGCGGGGGGTTACACCGGGGAGCTGTTTTTT.

The CDR3 spells CATSDPGTGTEEQYF. In DNA form, the CDR3 reads TGTGCCACCAGTGACCCCGGGACAGGGACGGAAGAGCAGTACTTC. The chain recombines TRBV24-1 with TRBJ2-7; 9 bases align to TRBD1. The V gene's germline CDR1 is KGHDR and CDR2 SFDVKD. V trimming: 4 bases; J trimming: 7 bases; junction bases outside the gene matches: 10. The CDR3 consists of 15 residues.

The rearrangement joins TRBV7-3 to TRBJ2-2, with 10 bases aligning to TRBD2. Trimming took 5 bases from V and 7 from J; bases not matched to a gene: 10. This CDR3 region has 16 residues. Per the germline V gene, CDR1 is SGHTA and CDR2 is FQGTGA. Written as DNA, the CDR3 is TGTGCCAGCAGCCCCCTCTCCGTAGCGGGGGGCGGGGAGCTGTTTTTT. It specifies CASSPLSVAGGGELFF.

The chain joins TRBV6-5 to TRBJ2-5; weak D call: TRBD1 (6 bases). Trimming removed 5 bases at V and 3 bases at J, with 10 bases between. CDR3 length: 13 amino acids. The germline V gene has CDR1 MNHEY and CDR2 SVGAGI. The CDR3 region has the DNA TGTGCCAGCAGTCCTGGACAGAAAGAGACCCAGTACTTC. Protein sequence: CASSPGQKETQYF.

This clone appeared a single time. This sequence joins TRBV18 and TRBJ2-7; D not resolved. The CDR3 is 13 residues long. The germline V gene encodes CDR1 KGHSH and CDR2 LQKENI. Trimming took off 3 bases at V and 2 bases at J, with 8 bases between the two ends. The DNA of the CDR3 is TGTGCCAGCTCACCTACACAAACCTACGAGCAGTACTTC. It specifies CASSPTQTYEQYF.

In its sample, this clone was seen once. V gene TRBV19 combines with J gene TRBJ2-7, with 8 bases identical to TRBD1. J gave up 2 bases and V 5 bases, and 8 bases lay outside the gene matches. CDR1 and CDR2 from the germline V gene are LNHDA and SQIVND (reference sequence). CDR3 length: 15 amino acids. DNA of the CDR3: TGTGCCAGTAGTGCCCGGGACAGGTTCCCCTACGAGCAGTACTTC. It yields the protein CASSARDRFPYEQYF.

The chain has TRBV5-1 and TRBJ1-1, with D unclear. The CDR3 runs 15 residues. Trimming removed 5 bases from V and 1 base from J, with 15 bases in between. Per the germline V gene, CDR1 is SGHRS and CDR2 is YFSETQ. The CDR3 DNA reads as TGCGCCAGCAGGAGCGATTTGCTCACGAACACTGAAGCTTTCTTT. This codes for CASRSDLLTNTEAFF.

V gene TRBV7-2 combines with J gene TRBJ1-2, with no clear D. The CDR3 is 16 residues long. The germline V and J ends were trimmed by 3 bases and 3 bases, with 17 bases remaining between them. From germline, CDR1 is SGHTA and CDR2 FQGNSA. The CDR3 coding sequence is TGTGCCAGCAGCTTCGTCCTGAGGCAGAGGTACTATGGCTACACCTTC. This encodes CASSFVLRQRYYGYTF. The variable domain in full, completed from reference TRBV7-2 and TRBJ1-2, reads GAGVSQSPSNKVTEKGKDVELRCDPISGHTALYWYRQSLGQGLEFLIYFQGNSAPDKSGLPSDRFSAERTGGSVSTLTIQRTQQEDSAVYLCASSFVLRQRYYGYTFGSGTRLTVV.

The CDR3 sequence is CASSFRQGPPVEQFF. The CDR3 region has the DNA TGTGCCAGCAGCTTCCGGCAGGGGCCGCCTGTTGAGCAGTTCTTC. The chain is built from TRBV7-2 and TRBJ2-1, with D possibly TRBD1 on 6 matching bases. V lost 3 bases, J lost 9 bases, and 18 bases lay in between. Germline loops: CDR1 SGHTA, CDR2 FQGNSA. This CDR3 contains 15 residues. Full variable domain (outside the CDR3, taken from reference TRBV7-2 and TRBJ2-1): GAGVSQSPSNKVTEKGKDVELRCDPISGHTALYWYRQSLGQGLEFLIYFQGNSAPDKSGLPSDRFSAERTGGSVSTLTIQRTQQEDSAVYLCASSFRQGPPVEQFFGPGTRLTVL.

This sequence joins TRBV18 and TRBJ2-1; D unclear. Germline CDR1 is KGHSH and CDR2 is LQKENI. V was shortened by 6 bases and J by 11 bases, with 14 bases between the two germline ends. This CDR3 region has 12 residues. This CDR3 reads CASSAPQSKQFF. CDR3 sequence (DNA): TGTGCCAGCTCCGCACCACAATCCAAGCAGTTCTTC.

The rearrangement links TRBV30 to TRBJ2-5; perhaps TRBD1 as D (6 bases). The CDR3 length is 13 residues. Germline V gene sequence: CDR1 GTSNPN, CDR2 SVGIG (reference sequence). Trimming removed 4 bases at V and 5 bases at J, with 14 bases between. The CDR3 nucleotides are TGTGCCTGGACGGACAGTAGTTGGGAGACCCAGTACTTC. This codes for CAWTDSSWETQYF.

A single count supports this clone. The chain links TRBV2 to TRBJ2-7; 10 bases line up with TRBD1. Germline V CDR1 and CDR2: SNHLY, FYNNEI. This CDR3 has 13 amino acids. V trimming: 6 bases; J trimming: 7 bases; junction bases outside the gene matches: 6. CDR3 sequence reads: CASRRTGGMEQYF. Here the CDR3 DNA reads TGTGCCAGCAGAAGGACAGGGGGTATGGAGCAGTACTTC.

V and J are TRBV4-1 and TRBJ2-3; D is undetermined. CDR1 and CDR2 (germline): MGHRA, YSYEKL. The CDR3 loop spans 13 amino acids. Trimming took 6 bases from V and 1 from J, leaving 8 bases between them. Here the CDR3 DNA reads TGCGCCAGCAGTCACCCGGGCACAGATACGCAGTATTTT. It is translated as CASSHPGTDTQYF.

The gene calls are TRBV5-4 and TRBJ2-1; 11 nucleotides line up with TRBD2. Germline trimming cut 4 bases from V and 7 bases from J; bases unmatched to any gene: 10. Looked up from germline, CDR1 is SGHNT and CDR2 is YYREEE (reference sequence). This CDR3 region has 16 residues. In nucleotides, the CDR3 is TGTGCCAGCAGCCCTTCTGCTAGCGGGGGGCGGAATGAGCAGTTCTTC. It specifies CASSPSASGGRNEQFF.

This sequence joins TRBV9 and TRBJ1-2; the match to TRBD1 covers 8 bases. V trimming: 0 bases; J trimming: 8 bases; junction bases outside the gene matches: 9. Germline V gene sequence: CDR1 SGDLS, CDR2 YYNGEE. CDR3 length: 15 amino acids. CDR3 sequence reads: CASSVDGQGVQGYTF. CDR3 coding DNA: TGTGCCAGCAGCGTAGATGGACAGGGAGTGCAGGGCTACACCTTC.

The J gene is TRBJ1-1, the V gene TRBV3-1 (or the pseudogene TRBV3-2); maybe TRBD1 (5 bases). V lost 5 bases to trimming and J lost 4 bases, with 11 bases between them. This CDR3 has 13 residues. The germline CDR1 and CDR2 sequences are LGHDT and YNNKEL (reference sequence). The CDR3 DNA reads TGTGCCAGCAGCAGACGGGGGGGCACTGAAGCTTTCTTT. This gives the protein CASSRRGGTEAFF.